A single sample gave rise to the 22 T cell receptor beta chains below, sequenced in a study of CD8+CD57+ T cells in acquired aplastic anemia. According to the study, genomic DNA was the template for TCR beta VDJ and CDR3 profiling. TCRdb redid the calling of the reads with MiXCR, one entry per CDR3 protein. The repertoire holds roughly 38,000 distinct CDR3 sequences, with about 77% as singletons. The sequenced sample consisted of sorted CD4+, CD8+, or CD8+CD57+ T cells (not recorded which) from PBMCs. The receptor set was obtained from a human donor in good health, serving as a control.

V gene TRBV7-9 combines with J gene TRBJ1-1, with D uncertain. This CDR3 has 14 residues. V lost 6 bases and J lost 0, with 11 bases in between. Germline values: CDR1 SEHNR, CDR2 FQNEAQ (reference sequence). CDR3 sequence: CASSIKGVNTEAFF. CDR3 sequence (DNA): TGTGCCAGCAGTATAAAAGGCGTGAACACTGAAGCTTTCTTT.

The chain links TRBV7-9 to TRBJ2-1, with D possibly being TRBD1 (5 bases). Deletions cut 5 bases from V and 4 bases from J, with 9 bases between. The germline V gene has CDR1 SEHNR and CDR2 FQNEAQ (reference sequence). The CDR3 runs 13 residues. The CDR3 nucleotides are TGTGCCAGCAGCCCCCGACAGTACAATGAGCAGTTCTTC. It translates to CASSPRQYNEQFF.

This clonotype has just one count. V usage is TRBV7-6 and J usage is TRBJ1-6; possibly TRBD1 for D (5 bases). Looked up from germline, CDR1 is SGHVS and CDR2 is FNYEAQ. V was trimmed by 4 bases and J by 10 bases, leaving 20 bases between them. The CDR3 runs 16 residues. The CDR3 nucleotides are TGTGCCAGCAGCTCCCCCGGGAGACAGACCTCCTCACCCCTCCACTTT. The encoded protein is CASSSPGRQTSSPLHF.

The rearrangement uses TRBV12-3 or TRBV12-4 and TRBJ1-5; 7 bases match TRBD1. The CDR3 runs 14 residues. Unmatched junction bases numbered 6, after V lost 3 bases and J lost 7 bases. CDR3 region: CASSLDQGGQPQHF. DNA of the CDR3: TGTGCCAGCAGTTTGGACCAGGGGGGGCAGCCCCAGCATTTT.

A remark on this clonotype: A read error may account for a junction end that differs from germline. This chain uses TRBV10-3 with TRBJ2-3; TRBD1 matches at 7 bases. The germline V gene encodes CDR1 ENHRY and CDR2 SYGVKD. The CDR3 covers 16 residues. In DNA, the CDR3 is TGTGCCACCAGTAAAAACAGGGGTCAGGGCACAGATACGCAGTATTTT. Translation gives CATSKNRGQGTDTQYF.

This chain joins TRBV15 and TRBJ1-1, with D possibly being TRBD1 (6 bases). The CDR3 is made up of 15 amino acids. V lost 4 bases and J 6 bases, leaving 18 bases between the germline ends. Germline CDR1 and CDR2: LNHNV and YYDKDF (reference sequence). The CDR3 bases are TGTGCCACCAGCATCTACCCCGGGGGGCAGGCTGAAGCTTTCTTT. Protein product: CATSIYPGGQAEAFF.

This rearrangement joins TRBV7-9 to TRBJ1-1; D call uncertain. From germline, CDR1 is SEHNR and CDR2 FQNEAQ (reference sequence). The CDR3 has 13 amino acids. Trimming pared 2 bases from V and 6 bases from J, leaving 10 bases between. Here the CDR3 DNA reads TGTGCCAGCAGCTTAAGCGGGGTCCCTGAAGCTTTCTTT. This translates into CASSLSGVPEAFF.

J is TRBJ2-7 and V is TRBV7-2; TRBD1 matches at 7 bases. The V gene's germline CDR1 is SGHTA and CDR2 FQGNSA. The CDR3 has 15 residues. After removal of 5 bases from V and 0 bases from J, the junction contained 7 bases not matched to a gene. The CDR3 DNA reads TGTGCCAGCAGCACCCGGACAGGTCTCTCCTACGAGCAGTACTTC. This translates into CASSTRTGLSYEQYF.

CDR3 protein: CASSLTGTDNEQFF. CDR3 nucleotides: TGTGCCAGCAGCTTAACGGGGACCGACAATGAGCAGTTCTTC. The chain links TRBV7-3 to TRBJ2-1, with D perhaps being TRBD1 or TRBD2 (5 bases each). Germline V gene sequence: CDR1 SGHTA, CDR2 FQGTGA. The CDR3 has 14 residues. Trimming cost V 0 bases and J 5 bases, with 8 bases left between them.

Turning to this clonotype: The final CDR3 position lacks the conserved phenylalanine or tryptophan, pointing to a likely read error. J is TRBJ1-2 and V is TRBV10-3; TRBD1 might be the D (5 bases). V lost 4 bases to trimming and J lost 0 bases, with 15 bases between them. The germline CDR1 and CDR2 sequences are ENHRY and SYGVKD. There are 16 residues in the CDR3. The CDR3 loop reads CAISVGGSGANYGYTC. CDR3 coding DNA: TGTGCCATCAGTGTTGGGGGATCGGGGGCTAACTATGGCTACACCTGC.

This chain uses TRBV10-2 with TRBJ2-7; weak D call: TRBD1 (5 bases). The CDR3 totals 12 residues. The V end was cut by 6 bases, the J end by 5 bases, with 11 bases between. The germline CDR1 and CDR2 sequences are WSHSY and SAAADI. DNA for the CDR3: TGCGCCAGCAGGCGTCCAGGGAACGAGCAGTACTTC. Translated: CASRRPGNEQYF.

This clonotype was detected only once. Given the absence of the conserved phenylalanine or tryptophan at the CDR3 end, a read error is likely. The V call is TRBV6-1, the J call TRBJ1-5; possible D gene TRBD1, 6 bases. Germline CDR1 reads MNHNS; CDR2 reads SASEGT. The CDR3 consists of 16 residues. CDR3 coding DNA: TGTGCCAGCGGGGGGGCAGGGGAGGGGGGCAACCAGCCCCAGCATCTT. The encoded protein is CASGGAGEGGNQPQHL.

The V call is TRBV24-1, the J call TRBJ2-5; tentative D call: TRBD1 (6 bases). V gave up 5 bases and J gave up 5 bases, with 20 bases separating them. The CDR3 length is 16 residues. Germline lookup yields CDR1 KGHDR and CDR2 SFDVKD. The CDR3 is CATSVKEAGRGETQYF. The CDR3 nucleotides read TGTGCCACCAGTGTCAAAGAGGCAGGCAGGGGTGAGACCCAGTACTTC.

This clonotype was seen a handful of times. The V call is TRBV19, the J call TRBJ2-5; TRBD2 matches 10 bases. V was clipped by 6 bases and J by 3 bases; unmatched bases: 4. This CDR3 spans 14 amino acids. Germline CDR1 and CDR2: LNHDA and SQIVND (reference sequence). The CDR3 sequence: CASRGTSGEETQYF. The DNA for the CDR3 is TGTGCCAGTAGGGGTACTAGCGGGGAAGAGACCCAGTACTTC. Filled out from reference TRBV19 and TRBJ2-5, the complete variable domain reads DGGITQSPKYLFRKEGQNVTLSCEQNLNHDAMYWYRQDPGQGLRLIYYSQIVNDFQKGDIAEGYSVSREKKESFPLTVTSAQKNPTAFYLCASRGTSGEETQYFGPGTRLLVL.

The genes are TRBV15 and TRBJ2-7; the D gene is possibly TRBD2 (5 bases). The ends were cut back, 5 bases at V and 3 bases at J, with 8 bases in the middle. The V gene's germline CDR1 is LNHNV and CDR2 YYDKDF (reference sequence). This CDR3 comprises 12 residues. CDR3 bases: TGTGCCACCAGCGTGGACTTCTACGAGCAGTACTTC. Translation gives CATSVDFYEQYF.

The rearrangement uses TRBV27 and TRBJ1-6; 9 nucleotides agree with TRBD1. V lost 6 bases and J lost 7; bases outside the gene matches: 10. This CDR3 region has 16 residues. Germline V gene data show CDR1 as MNHEY and CDR2 as SMNVEV (reference sequence). The chain's CDR3 is CASSPPTGTGNSPLHF. The CDR3, as DNA: TGTGCCAGCAGCCCACCGACCGGGACAGGGAATTCACCCCTCCACTTT.

The table lists this clonotype with a count of one. V usage is TRBV10-3 and J usage is TRBJ1-2; tentatively, D is TRBD1 (5 bases). This CDR3 contains 13 residues. V lost 6 bases and J 0 bases, leaving 8 bases between the germline ends. Germline assignment: CDR1 ENHRY and CDR2 SYGVKD. CDR3 in DNA: TGTGCCATCAGCAGGGCTACTAACTATGGCTACACCTTC. The encoded protein is CAISRATNYGYTF.

The gene calls are TRBV2 and TRBJ2-7; 7 bases line up with TRBD2. This CDR3 has 12 amino acids. Germline CDR1 reads SNHLY; CDR2 reads FYNNEI. After removal of 3 bases from V and 5 bases from J, the junction contained 1 base not matched to a gene. CDR3 protein: CASSDLADEQYF. The CDR3 DNA is TGTGCCAGCAGTGATCTAGCGGACGAGCAGTACTTC.

This rearrangement joins TRBV7-9 to TRBJ2-5, with TRBD2 as a possible D gene (5 bases). Trimming took 5 bases from V and 5 from J, leaving 12 bases between them. CDR1 is SEHNR and CDR2 is FQNEAQ in the germline V gene (reference sequence). This CDR3 has 13 amino acids. The CDR3 sequence is CASSHQRLETQYF. The CDR3 DNA reads TGTGCCAGCAGCCATCAGCGGTTGGAGACCCAGTACTTC.

This chain uses TRBV28 with TRBJ1-1; D not resolved. V lost 9 bases to trimming and J lost 8 bases, with 10 bases between them. This CDR3 has 10 residues. The germline CDR1 and CDR2 sequences are MDHEN and SYDVKM. In DNA, the CDR3 is TGTGCCAGTAGGAACAGCGAAGCTTTCTTT. Protein: CASRNSEAFF.

The chain employs TRBV19 and TRBJ1-4; 7 bases map to TRBD1. The CDR3 covers 14 residues. Trimming at V came to 3 bases and at J to 7 bases, leaving 5 bases not matched to a gene. Germline CDR1 reads LNHDA; CDR2 reads SQIVND (reference sequence). CDR3: CASSIEGQSEKLFF. The CDR3 DNA is TGTGCCAGTAGTATCGAGGGACAGAGTGAAAAACTGTTTTTT.

The chain uses TRBV29-1 and TRBJ1-2; D perhaps matches TRBD1 (5 bases). Trimming removed 2 bases from V and 7 bases from J, with 14 bases in between. The CDR3 loop spans 13 amino acids. Germline CDR1 is SQVTM and CDR2 is ANQGSEA. This CDR3 is CSVENDSSSGYTF. The DNA for the CDR3 is TGCAGCGTTGAAAATGACAGCTCAAGTGGCTACACCTTC. Full variable domain (outside the CDR3, taken from reference TRBV29-1 and TRBJ1-2): SAVISQKPSRDICQRGTSLTIQCQVDSQVTMMFWYRQQPGQSLTLIATANQGSEATYESGFVIDKFPISRPNLTFSTLTVSNMSPEDSSIYLCSVENDSSSGYTFGSGTRLTVV.